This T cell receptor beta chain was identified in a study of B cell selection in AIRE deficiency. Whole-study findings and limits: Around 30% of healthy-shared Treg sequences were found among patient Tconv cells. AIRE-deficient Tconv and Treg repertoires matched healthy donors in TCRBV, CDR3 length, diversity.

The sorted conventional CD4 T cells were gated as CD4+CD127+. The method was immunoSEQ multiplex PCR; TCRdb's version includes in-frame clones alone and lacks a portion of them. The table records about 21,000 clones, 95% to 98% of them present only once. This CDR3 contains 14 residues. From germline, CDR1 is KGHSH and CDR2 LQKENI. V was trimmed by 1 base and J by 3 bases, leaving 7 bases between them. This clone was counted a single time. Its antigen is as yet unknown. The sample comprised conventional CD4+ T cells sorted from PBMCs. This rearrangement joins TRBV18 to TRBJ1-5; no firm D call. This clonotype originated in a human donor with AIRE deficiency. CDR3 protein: CASSPQGDNQPQHF. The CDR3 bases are TGTGCCAGCTCACCACAGGGTGACAATCAGCCCCAGCATTTT.